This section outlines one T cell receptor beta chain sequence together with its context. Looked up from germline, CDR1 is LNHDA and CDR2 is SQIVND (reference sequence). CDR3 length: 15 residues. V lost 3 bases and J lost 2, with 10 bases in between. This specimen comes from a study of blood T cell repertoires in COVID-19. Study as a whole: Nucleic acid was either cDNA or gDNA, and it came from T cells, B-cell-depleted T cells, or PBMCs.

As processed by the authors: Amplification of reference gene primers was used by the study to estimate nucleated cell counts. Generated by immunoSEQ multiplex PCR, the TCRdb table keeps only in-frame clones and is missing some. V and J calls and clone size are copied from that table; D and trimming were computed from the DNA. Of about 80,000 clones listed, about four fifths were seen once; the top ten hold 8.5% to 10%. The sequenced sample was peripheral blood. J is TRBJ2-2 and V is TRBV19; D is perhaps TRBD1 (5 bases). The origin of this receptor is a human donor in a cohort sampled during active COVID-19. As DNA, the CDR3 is TGTGCCAGTAGTATCCGGCAGGGCAACACCGGGGAGCTGTTTTTT. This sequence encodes CASSIRQGNTGELFF.